This T cell receptor beta chain was captured by sequencing in a study of neurological immune-mediated disorders. The overall study: Of 34 multiple sclerosis patients, roughly 30 were relapsing-remitting and 3 secondary progressive.

Turning to this clonotype: The target antigen is unknown.

Germline CDR1 reads LGHNA; CDR2 reads YSLEER. V lost 3 bases and J lost 3; bases outside the gene matches: 7. This CDR3 is 15 amino acids long. The cDNA was generated through 5'RACE incorporating 10-nucleotide random UMIs. TCRdb recomputed calls from the 5' RACE reads with MiXCR, one row per CDR3 protein. The table has fewer than 50,000 distinct CDR3 sequences, over 2% seen once. Study results and limitations: Across subjects, no CDR3 amino acid sequence appeared in expanded clones of more than one subject, a finding that suggested private repertoires in all groups. The multiple sclerosis repertoire cluster showed no association with any clinical or MRI feature. The authors stated that larger cohorts are needed.

This sequence was found in a young man with multiple sclerosis. V gene TRBV4-3 combines with J gene TRBJ2-7; 8 nucleotides line up with TRBD1. Sample: PBMCs. The DNA for the CDR3 is TGCGCCAGCAGCCACCGGACAGGGACAAACTACGAGCAGTACTTC. It codes for CASSHRTGTNYEQYF.